This is a list of T cell receptor beta chains from one sample in a study of early T cells in non-severe SARS-CoV-2 infection. Using its own MiXCR run on the 5' RACE reads, TCRdb lists one record per CDR3 protein. Here the sample spans around 57,000 distinct CDR3 sequences, around an eighth being singletons. Material for sequencing was whole blood. The receptors originated from an adult who was a healthcare worker with PCR-confirmed SARS-CoV-2 infection or an uninfected control (not recorded which). Each CDR3 is given with its conserved first and last residue. D genes are given only for firm matches. Not every row has a clone size; where given, it reads once, few, many or a size class.

many | 16 | - | TRBJ2-2 | TRBV5-1 | CASSLTGRGNTGELFF | TGCGCCAGCAGCTTGACAGGTCGGGGGAACACCGGGGAGCTGTTTTTT
few | 13 | - | TRBJ2-5 | TRBV29-1 | CSVEDIPTETQYF | TGCAGCGTTGAAGATATCCCGACGGAGACCCAGTACTTC
- | 13 | - | TRBJ2-1 | TRBV20-1 | CSARGGFNNEQFF | TGCAGTGCTAGAGGAGGGTTCAACAATGAGCAGTTCTTC
many | 14 | TRBD1 | TRBJ2-7 | TRBV15 | CATSPGTGAYEQYF | TGTGCCACCAGCCCCGGGACAGGGGCCTACGAGCAGTACTTC
many | 13 | - | TRBJ2-7 | TRBV20-1 | CSAVSTPWGEQYF | TGCAGTGCTGTCAGTACTCCGTGGGGCGAGCAGTACTTC
many | 17 | TRBD2 | TRBJ2-1 | TRBV6-6 | CASSYSGLAGVYNEQFF | TGTGCCAGCAGTTACTCAGGACTAGCGGGAGTTTACAATGAGCAGTTCTTC
once | 13 | TRBD1 | TRBJ2-7 | TRBV29-1 | CSARDSSSYEQYF | TGCAGCGCACGGGACAGCTCCTCCTACGAGCAGTACTTC
- | 11 | - | TRBJ2-7 | TRBV29-1 | CSAGQIDEQYF | TGCAGCGCTGGACAGATCGACGAGCAGTACTTC
- | 16 | TRBD1 | TRBJ1-1 | TRBV7-2 | CASSLVSGQPNTEAFF | TGTGCCAGCAGCTTGGTTTCGGGACAGCCGAACACTGAAGCTTTCTTT
few | 12 | - | TRBJ2-3 | TRBV29-1 | CSGKTGTDTQYF | TGCAGCGGGAAGACAGGCACAGATACGCAGTATTTT
- | 13 | - | TRBJ2-2 | TRBV27 | CASSREITGELFF | TGTGCCAGCAGTAGGGAGATCACAGGGGAGCTGTTTTTT
many | 16 | TRBD2 | TRBJ2-3 | TRBV7-9 | CASSSTSGRQRDTQYF | TGTGCCAGCAGCTCAACTAGCGGAAGACAAAGAGATACGCAGTATTTT
many | 15 | - | TRBJ2-3 | TRBV10-3 | CAISGLSPDTDTQYF | TGTGCCATCAGTGGCCTGTCCCCGGATACAGATACGCAGTATTTT
- | 15 | - | TRBJ2-5 | TRBV15 | CATSRDVVPGRTQYF | TGTGCCACCAGCAGAGATGTAGTCCCGGGCCGTACCCAGTACTTC
few | 16 | TRBD2 | TRBJ2-3 | TRBV6-1 | CASSNLAGGHTDTQYF | TGTGCCAGCAGTAATCTAGCGGGGGGGCACACAGATACGCAGTATTTT
few | 12 | - | TRBJ2-1 | TRBV12-3/TRBV12-4 | CASSGATPEQFF | TGTGCCAGCAGTGGGGCGACTCCTGAGCAGTTCTTC
- | 15 | - | TRBJ2-2 | TRBV6-6 | CASSPMRDNTGELFF | TGTGCCAGCAGCCCAATGAGGGATAACACCGGGGAGCTGTTTTTT
- | 14 | - | TRBJ1-1 | TRBV6-5 | CASSYARANTEAFF | TGTGCCAGCAGTTACGCTCGAGCTAACACTGAAGCTTTCTTT
- | 16 | TRBD2 | TRBJ2-1 | TRBV5-4 | CASSLVAGGPRNEQFF | TGTGCCAGCAGCTTGGTAGCGGGGGGGCCGCGGAATGAGCAGTTCTTC
few | 17 | TRBD2 | TRBJ2-1 | TRBV13 | CASSLGGSGGNYNEQFF | TGTGCCAGCAGCTTAGGAGGTAGCGGGGGGAACTACAATGAGCAGTTCTTC
medium-sized | 14 | TRBD1 | TRBJ1-5 | TRBV5-1 | CASSAQGGDQPQHF | TGCGCCAGCAGCGCACAGGGGGGTGATCAGCCCCAGCATTTT
many | 15 | - | TRBJ1-1 | TRBV3-1 | CASSSGEGWGTEAFF | TGTGCCAGCAGCTCGGGTGAGGGCTGGGGCACTGAAGCTTTCTTT
many | 17 | - | TRBJ2-6 | TRBV4-1 | CASSHLGGGSGANVLTF | TGCGCCAGCAGCCATCTCGGAGGGGGCTCTGGGGCCAACGTCCTGACTTTC
few | 15 | - | TRBJ1-1 | TRBV5-1 | CASSLVETVNTEAFF | TGCGCCAGCAGCTTGGTTGAGACGGTGAACACTGAAGCTTTCTTT
many | 16 | TRBD2 | TRBJ2-1 | TRBV7-9 | CASSPPGSGGYNEQFF | TGTGCCAGCAGCCCCCCCGGGAGCGGGGGCTACAATGAGCAGTTCTTC
few | 15 | TRBD2 | TRBJ2-1 | TRBV4-2 | CASSPRTSPDNEQFF | TGTGCCAGCAGCCCGCGGACTAGCCCCGACAATGAGCAGTTCTTC
- | 11 | - | TRBJ2-7 | TRBV29-1 | CSVVTDYEQYF | TGCAGCGTTGTTACAGACTACGAGCAGTACTTC
- | 16 | TRBD2 | TRBJ2-7 | TRBV3-1 | CASTPGLAGATYEQYF | TGTGCCAGCACCCCGGGACTAGCGGGGGCCACCTACGAGCAGTACTTC
few | 14 | TRBD2 | TRBJ2-3 | TRBV7-2 | CASKREGGTDTQYF | TGTGCCAGCAAACGAGAGGGAGGGACAGATACGCAGTATTTT
few | 15 | - | TRBJ2-7 | TRBV7-2 | CVSSLEFGLTYEQYF | TGTGTCAGCAGCTTAGAATTTGGATTGACCTACGAGCAGTACTTC
- | 13 | - | TRBJ1-2 | TRBV9 | CASSVYDNYGYTF | TGTGCCAGCAGCGTATACGACAACTATGGCTACACCTTC
- | 18 | TRBD2 | TRBJ2-1 | TRBV6-2/TRBV6-3 | CASSYDPPRGDSYNEQFF | TGTGCCAGCAGTTACGATCCCCCTCGGGGGGACTCCTACAATGAGCAGTTCTTC
- | 11 | - | TRBJ2-1 | TRBV19 | CASSDYGEQFF | TGTGCCAGTAGTGACTATGGTGAGCAGTTCTTC
few | 17 | - | TRBJ1-5 | TRBV10-3 | CAISESLSGAFNQPQHF | TGTGCCATCAGTGAGTCGTTATCGGGGGCGTTCAATCAGCCCCAGCATTTT
few | 16 | - | TRBJ2-3 | TRBV19 | CASSIGGGTSTDTQYF | TGTGCCAGTAGTATCGGCGGCGGAACTAGCACAGATACGCAGTATTTT